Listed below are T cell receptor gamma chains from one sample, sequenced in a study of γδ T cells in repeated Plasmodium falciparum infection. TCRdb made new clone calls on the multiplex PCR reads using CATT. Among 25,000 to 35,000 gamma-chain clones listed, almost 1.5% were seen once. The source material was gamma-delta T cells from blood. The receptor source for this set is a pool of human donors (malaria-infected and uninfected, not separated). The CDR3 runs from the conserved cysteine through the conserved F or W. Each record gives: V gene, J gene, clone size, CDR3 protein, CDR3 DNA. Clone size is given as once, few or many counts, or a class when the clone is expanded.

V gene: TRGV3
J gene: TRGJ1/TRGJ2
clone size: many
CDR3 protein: CATWDRRGKHYKKLF
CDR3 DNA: TGTGCCACCTGGGACAGGCGGGGGAAGCATTATAAGAAACTCTTT

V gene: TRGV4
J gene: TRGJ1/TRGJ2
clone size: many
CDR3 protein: CATWDLSLYKKLF
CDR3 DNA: TGTGCCACCTGGGATCTCTCCTTATATAAGAAACTCTTT

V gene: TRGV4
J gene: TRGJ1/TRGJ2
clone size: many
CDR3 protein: CAQKPGMKLF
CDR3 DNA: TGTGCCCAAAAACCGGGGATGAAACTCTTT

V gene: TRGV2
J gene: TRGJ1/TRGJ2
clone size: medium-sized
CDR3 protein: CATWDDPLNYYKKLF
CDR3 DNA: TGTGCCACCTGGGACGACCCTTTAAATTATTATAAGAAACTCTTT

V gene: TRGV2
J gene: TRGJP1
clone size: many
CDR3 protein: CATWDGLWWFKIF
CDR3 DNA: TGTGCCACCTGGGACGGGCTTTGGTGGTTCAAGATATTT

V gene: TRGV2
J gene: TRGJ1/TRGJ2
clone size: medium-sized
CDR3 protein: CATWDGRYKKLF
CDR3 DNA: TGTGCCACCTGGGACGGGCGATATAAGAAACTCTTT

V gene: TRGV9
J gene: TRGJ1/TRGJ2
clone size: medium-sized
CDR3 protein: CALWEVSKKLF
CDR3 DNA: TGTGCCTTGTGGGAGGTGTCGAAGAAACTCTTT

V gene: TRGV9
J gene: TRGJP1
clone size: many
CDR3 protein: CALWEIRGWFKIF
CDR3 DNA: TGTGCCTTGTGGGAGATACGTGGTTGGTTCAAGATATTT

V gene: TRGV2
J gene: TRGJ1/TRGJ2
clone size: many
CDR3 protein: CATWDPKDYKKLF
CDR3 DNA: TGTGCCACCTGGGACCCCAAGGATTATAAGAAACTCTTT

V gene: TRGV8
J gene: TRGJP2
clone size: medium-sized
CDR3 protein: CATWDRDGSDWIKTF
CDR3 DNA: TGTGCCACCTGGGATAGGGACGGTAGTGATTGGATCAAGACGTTT

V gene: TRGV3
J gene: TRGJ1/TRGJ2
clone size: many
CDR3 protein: CATWLPNYYKKLF
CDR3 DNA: TGTGCCACCTGGCTCCCGAATTATTATAAGAAACTCTTT

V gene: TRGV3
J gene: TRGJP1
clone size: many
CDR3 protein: CATWDRRATGWFKIF
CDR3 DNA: TGTGCCACCTGGGACAGGCGCGCCACTGGTTGGTTCAAGATATTT

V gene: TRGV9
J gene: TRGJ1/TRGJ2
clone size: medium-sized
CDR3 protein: CALWEVKNYYKKLF
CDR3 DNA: TGTGCCTTGTGGGAGGTGAAGAATTATTATAAGAAACTCTTT